A selection of T cell receptor beta chains follows, all from one sample in a study of early T cells in non-severe SARS-CoV-2 infection. TCRdb re-called the 5' RACE reads through MiXCR, storing one row per CDR3 protein. The table records around 62,000 distinct CDR3 sequences, about 4.9% of them present only once. Material: whole blood. The receptors were gathered from an adult who was a healthcare worker with PCR-confirmed SARS-CoV-2 infection or an uninfected control (not recorded which). The CDR3 runs from the conserved cysteine through the conserved F or W. Fields, in order: V gene, J gene, clone size, D gene, CDR3 DNA, CDR3 protein. The D gene is left open where the match is weak. The size entry is marked missing in some rows and otherwise reads once, few, many or a size class.

>TRBV6-6|TRBJ1-5|few|-
TGTGCCAGCAGCCCCGAGAACTATAGCAATCAGCCCCAGCATTTT
CASSPENYSNQPQHF
>TRBV5-1|TRBJ2-7|few|-
TGCGCCAGCAGCCTAAATCCGGGAGAACCATACGAGCAGTACTTC
CASSLNPGEPYEQYF
>TRBV2|TRBJ2-1|-|-
TGTGCCAGCAGTGTGTGGCGGAATGAGCAGTTCTTC
CASSVWRNEQFF
>TRBV7-2|TRBJ2-2|many|-
TGTGCCAGCAGCTTGGGGCTGGCCACCGGGGAGCTGTTTTTT
CASSLGLATGELFF
>TRBV5-1|TRBJ1-4|few|TRBD1
TGCGCCAGCAGCTTGAGCGGCAGGGACAGGAAAAAACTGTTTTTT
CASSLSGRDRKKLFF
>TRBV7-6|TRBJ2-1|many|TRBD2
TGTGCCAGCAGCTTAGGAACTAGCGTAGTTAGTAATGAGCAGTTCTTC
CASSLGTSVVSNEQFF
>TRBV6-2/TRBV6-3|TRBJ1-1|many|-
TGTGCCAGCGGCTCTGGGGGTTCTAACACTGAAGCTTTCTTT
CASGSGGSNTEAFF
>TRBV9|TRBJ2-7|once|-
TGTGCCAGCAGCGTAACTTTTGACGGCGGCCTCTACGAGCAGTACTTC
CASSVTFDGGLYEQYF
>TRBV30|TRBJ2-1|many|-
TGTGCCTGGTCTATCGAGTATGAGCAGTTCTTC
CAWSIEYEQFF
>TRBV7-2|TRBJ2-5|few|-
TGTGCCAGCAGCTCCGGGACGGGATCCTTCCAAGAGACCCAGTACTTC
CASSSGTGSFQETQYF
>TRBV6-1|TRBJ1-1|-|-
TGTGCCAGCACTGAATTGGGATTGAACACTGAAGCTTTCTTT
CASTELGLNTEAFF
>TRBV5-4|TRBJ1-1|-|-
TGTGCCAGCAGCTTGGATTCAGGGGCGCACACTGAAGCTTTCTTT
CASSLDSGAHTEAFF
>TRBV5-1|TRBJ2-3|many|TRBD2
TGCGCCAGCAGTTTATCACTAGCGGCTAGCACAGATACGCAGTATTTT
CASSLSLAASTDTQYF
>TRBV11-2|TRBJ2-1|many|-
TGTGCCAGCAGCTTAGACCCCGGACTCTCCTGGAATGAGCAGTTCTTC
CASSLDPGLSWNEQFF
>TRBV29-1|TRBJ1-2|many|TRBD1
TGCAGCGCCACTCAGGGGGCGCAGAGCTATGGCTACACCTTC
CSATQGAQSYGYTF
>TRBV21-1|TRBJ1-5|many|-
TGTGCCAGCAGGACCAGGGGGCTGGAACAGCCCCAGCATTTT
CASRTRGLEQPQHF
>TRBV15|TRBJ2-1|many|TRBD2
TGTGCCACCAGCCCCGGATTGAGTAGCCCTAGCGGGAGGGTATCCTACAATGAGCAGTTCTTC
CATSPGLSSPSGRVSYNEQFF
>TRBV19|TRBJ2-7|many|TRBD2
TGTGCCAGTAGTCCTATAGCGGGGGATTCCTACGAGCAGTACTTC
CASSPIAGDSYEQYF
>TRBV19|TRBJ2-3|-|TRBD2
TGTGCCAGTAGTATAGAGGCAGCGGGGTTCACAGATACGCAGTATTTT
CASSIEAAGFTDTQYF